The clone carrying this T cell receptor beta chain has at least ten counts. V was pared by 3 bases and J by 0 bases, with 10 bases between. This CDR3 comprises 15 residues. Germline V gene lookup returns CDR1 LNHNV and CDR2 YYDKDF (reference sequence). A single record per CDR3 protein comes from TCRdb applying MiXCR to the RT-PCR reads. The table lists around 700,000 distinct CDR3 sequences, 14% of them singletons, with 3% to 4.5% in the top ten. The clonotype was recovered from a female donor in good health, serving as a healthy control. Input material: memory CD4+ T cells from blood. V usage is TRBV15 and J usage is TRBJ2-3, with D possibly TRBD2 on 6 matching bases. CDR3 nucleotide sequence: TGTGCCACCAGCAGTTGGGACTTGAGCACAGATACGCAGTATTTT. Translating it yields CATSSWDLSTDTQYF.